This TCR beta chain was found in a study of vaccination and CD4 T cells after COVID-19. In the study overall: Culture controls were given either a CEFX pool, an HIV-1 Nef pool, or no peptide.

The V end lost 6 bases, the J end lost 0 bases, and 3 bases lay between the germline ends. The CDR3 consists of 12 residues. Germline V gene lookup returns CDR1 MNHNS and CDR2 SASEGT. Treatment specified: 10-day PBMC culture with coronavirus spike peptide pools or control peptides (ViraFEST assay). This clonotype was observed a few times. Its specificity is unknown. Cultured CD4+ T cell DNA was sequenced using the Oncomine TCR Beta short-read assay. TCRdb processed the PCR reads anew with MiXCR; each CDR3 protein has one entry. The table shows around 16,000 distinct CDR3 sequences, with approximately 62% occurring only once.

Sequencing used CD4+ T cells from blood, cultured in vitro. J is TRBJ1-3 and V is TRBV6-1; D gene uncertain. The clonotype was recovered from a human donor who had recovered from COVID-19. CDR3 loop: CASRDSGNTIYF. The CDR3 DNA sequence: TGTGCCAGCAGAGACTCTGGAAACACCATATATTTT.